Presented here are 27 T cell receptor beta chains from one specimen sequenced in a study of T-cell memory formation after mild COVID-19 (dated by TCRdb to the early 2020s). The protocol used for the library was 5' RACE. Sequencing instrument: Illumina NovaSeq 6000. TCRdb took the public reads, trimmed them with fastp at Q25, ran MiXCR for clone calling and kept in-frame beta chains. When rows share a CDR3 protein, they turn into one entry using the most common DNA and genes. This sample is represented by hundreds of thousands of distinct CDR3 sequences; about 16% of them were singletons. Clones ranked in the top ten supply 20% to 25% of the sample. Sequencing used PBMCs or a T cell subset sorted from them (not recorded which). The receptors shown here come from a man younger than 30 who had mild COVID-19 (a few samples of this study predate the infection). The sample titles of this study are shuffled in the database, so cell type and time point are left out; the donor was told from shared clones.

The CDR3 reads CASRIRTEAFF. The CDR3 region has the DNA TGTGCCAGCAGGATCCGCACTGAAGCTTTCTTT. V and J are TRBV6-2 or TRBV6-3 and TRBJ1-1; D gene unclear. With 6 bases removed from V and 4 bases from J, the gap between germline ends came to 6 bases. Germline V gene data show CDR1 as MNHEY and CDR2 as SVGEGT. CDR3 length: 11 residues.

This clonotype was observed at least ten times. This sequence joins TRBV7-2 and TRBJ2-2, with a weak D call TRBD2 (6 bases). CDR1 and CDR2 from the germline V gene are SGHTA and FQGNSA. The CDR3 has 16 amino acids. V was clipped by 3 bases and J by 4 bases, with 15 bases between them. The CDR3 DNA follows: TGTGCCAGCAGCTTGTTACCGGGACTTCTCACCGGGGAGCTGTTTTTT. It specifies CASSLLPGLLTGELFF.

The chain couples TRBV7-2 to TRBJ2-5, with D uncertain. Trimming cost V 2 bases and J 2 bases, with 12 bases left between them. The CDR3 totals 15 residues. Per the germline V gene, CDR1 is SGHTA and CDR2 is FQGNSA. CDR3 coding DNA: TGTGCCAGCAGCTTATTATCCTTAGGGCAAGAGACCCAGTACTTC. The encoded protein is CASSLLSLGQETQYF. Together with reference TRBV7-2 and TRBJ2-5, the CDR3 gives the full variable domain: GAGVSQSPSNKVTEKGKDVELRCDPISGHTALYWYRQSLGQGLEFLIYFQGNSAPDKSGLPSDRFSAERTGGSVSTLTIQRTQQEDSAVYLCASSLLSLGQETQYFGPGTRLLVL.

This clonotype was counted only a few times. V and J are TRBV3-1 and TRBJ1-2, with TRBD1 as a possible D gene (5 bases). The germline CDR1 and CDR2 sequences are LGHDT and YNNKEL (reference sequence). V shed 1 base and J shed 4 bases, with 13 bases lying between them. CDR3 length: 15 amino acids. In DNA, the CDR3 is TGTGCCAGCAGCCAAGTCGGGGGTTCACGCTATGGCTACACCTTC. Its translation is CASSQVGGSRYGYTF.

This clonotype was recorded at least ten times. The rearrangement uses TRBV6-5 and TRBJ2-1; TRBD2 matches at 13 bases. The CDR3 consists of 15 residues. Unmatched junction bases numbered 4, after V lost 4 bases and J lost 7 bases. CDR1 and CDR2 (germline): MNHEY, SVGAGI. The CDR3 here is CASSSTSGGPNEQFF. The CDR3, as DNA: TGTGCCAGCAGTTCGACTAGCGGGGGGCCGAATGAGCAGTTCTTC.

The CDR3 bases are TGCGCCAGCAGCCTTGGACTAGCGGGGGTTCCTGAGCAGTTCTTC. As protein: CASSLGLAGVPEQFF. The chain employs TRBV4-3 and TRBJ2-1, with 13 bases aligning to TRBD2. J gave up 9 bases and V 4 bases, and 6 bases lay outside the gene matches. Germline CDR1 and CDR2: LGHNA and YSLEER. The CDR3 sequence is 15 residues long.

This clonotype was found many times. The chain recombines TRBV5-6 with TRBJ2-7; TRBD2 might be the D (6 bases). The CDR3 contains 15 residues. Germline-derived CDR1 and CDR2 are SGHDT and YYEEEE. V was trimmed by 2 bases and J by 4 bases, leaving 16 bases between them. CDR3 nucleotide sequence: TGTGCCAGCAGCTTACCGGGACTGGGTTATTACGAGCAGTACTTC. It yields the protein CASSLPGLGYYEQYF.

The chain is built from TRBV7-2 and TRBJ2-1; 8 positions match TRBD2. CDR1 SGHTA and CDR2 FQGNSA come from the germline V gene. CDR3 size: 15 residues. V dropped 5 bases and J dropped 5; count of bases not matched to a gene: 8. The CDR3 DNA reads as TGTGCCAGCAGCCCCTCGGGGGGGGGGAACAATGAGCAGTTCTTC. Translated, it gives CASSPSGGGNNEQFF.

The chain recombines TRBV19 with TRBJ2-7; 9 nucleotides match TRBD1. The ends lost 4 bases at V and 3 bases at J; junction bases unmatched: 4. Germline-derived CDR1 and CDR2 are LNHDA and SQIVND (reference sequence). The CDR3 is made up of 14 amino acids. CDR3 loop: CASSRSGQGYEQYV. The CDR3 DNA reads TGTGCCAGTAGTAGATCGGGACAGGGCTACGAGCAGTACGTC.

V usage is TRBV10-3 and J usage is TRBJ2-2, with no clear D. The CDR3 loop spans 14 amino acids. V gave up 6 bases and J gave up 5 bases, with 13 bases separating them. Germline V CDR1 and CDR2: ENHRY, SYGVKD. The CDR3 DNA is TGTGCCATCAGCGCAGGAGATCGGACCGGGGAGCTGTTTTTT. Translated, it gives CAISAGDRTGELFF.

The V call is TRBV7-2, the J call TRBJ2-7; 7 bases fit TRBD1. There are 16 residues in the CDR3. V trimming: 1 base; J trimming: 9 bases; junction bases outside the gene matches: 15. CDR1 and CDR2 from the germline V gene are SGHTA and FQGNSA. Here the CDR3 reads CASSLVVAGGAIGQYF. CDR3 bases: TGTGCCAGCAGCTTAGTAGTGGCAGGGGGTGCTATCGGGCAGTACTTC. Based on the CDR3 plus reference TRBV7-2 and TRBJ2-7, the full variable domain is GAGVSQSPSNKVTEKGKDVELRCDPISGHTALYWYRQSLGQGLEFLIYFQGNSAPDKSGLPSDRFSAERTGGSVSTLTIQRTQQEDSAVYLCASSLVVAGGAIGQYFGPGTRLTVT.

V and J are TRBV10-3 and TRBJ2-7; a weak D match, TRBD1 (6 bases). CDR1 is ENHRY and CDR2 is SYGVKD in the germline V gene. Trimming shortened V by 4 bases and J by 2 bases, and 12 bases separated the two germline ends. The CDR3 loop spans 14 amino acids. This CDR3 reads CAISVEDRPYEQYV. Here the CDR3 DNA reads TGTGCCATCAGTGTGGAGGACAGACCCTACGAGCAGTACGTC.

The chain carries TRBV12-3 or TRBV12-4 and TRBJ1-2; possible D gene TRBD1, 5 bases. V gave up 6 bases and J gave up 6 bases, with 20 bases separating them. This CDR3 has 15 residues. The CDR3 DNA follows: TGTGCCAGCAGCACCTACCCCGGACAAGGGCATGGCTACACCTTC. Translating it yields CASSTYPGQGHGYTF.

This clonotype was observed a few times. The chain carries TRBV2 and TRBJ1-1; possible D gene TRBD1, 6 bases. The CDR3 has 15 amino acids. Per germline, CDR1 SNHLY and CDR2 FYNNEI. The ends were cut back, 7 bases at V and 3 bases at J, with 18 bases in the middle. The CDR3 nucleotides are TGTGCCAGCACCAAGGAGGGGGGGGCGGACACTGAAGCTTTCTTT. It specifies CASTKEGGADTEAFF.

The chain uses TRBV7-9 and TRBJ2-2; a weak D match, TRBD1 (6 bases). V was cut by 5 bases and J by 1 base, with 11 bases left in between. The CDR3 length is 15 residues. The germline V gene has CDR1 SEHNR and CDR2 FQNEAQ (reference sequence). This CDR3 is CASSPRTENTGELFF. The CDR3 bases are TGTGCCAGCAGCCCGCGGACAGAGAACACCGGGGAGCTGTTTTTT. The whole variable domain, filled in from reference TRBV7-9 and TRBJ2-2, reads DTGVSQNPRHKITKRGQNVTFRCDPISEHNRLYWYRQTLGQGPEFLTYFQNEAQLEKSRLLSDRFSAERPKGSFSTLEIQRTEQGDSAMYLCASSPRTENTGELFFGEGSRLTVL.

The chain links TRBV18 to TRBJ1-2; TRBD1 matches 9 bases. The CDR3 length is 15 residues. CDR1 is KGHSH, CDR2 LQKENI, per germline. The V gene end was trimmed by 3 bases and the J gene end by 8 bases; junction bases not matched to a gene: 10. CDR3 loop: CASSPKSDRGDGYTF. The DNA for the CDR3 is TGTGCCAGCTCACCGAAATCGGACAGGGGAGACGGCTACACCTTC.

This clonotype was seen a few times. J is TRBJ2-3 and V is TRBV4-2; D unresolved. This CDR3 has 14 amino acids. Germline values: CDR1 LGHNA, CDR2 YNFKEQ. V lost 0 bases to trimming and J lost 4 bases, with 8 bases between them. The CDR3 reads CASSQDQGPDTQYF. The CDR3 DNA reads TGTGCCAGCAGCCAAGATCAAGGCCCAGATACGCAGTATTTT.

This clonotype was counted only a few times. The chain uses TRBV4-1 and TRBJ2-2, with a weak D call TRBD1 (5 bases). This CDR3 region has 16 residues. V was clipped by 7 bases and J by 1 base, with 16 bases between them. Germline V gives CDR1 MGHRA, CDR2 YSYEKL. The chain's CDR3 is CASTHGWQGNTGELFF. The CDR3 region has the DNA TGCGCCAGCACCCATGGGTGGCAGGGGAACACCGGGGAGCTGTTTTTT.

This clonotype was observed at least ten times. The chain employs TRBV30 and TRBJ2-7; D not resolved. The CDR3 length is 12 residues. The V end was cut by 0 bases, the J end by 4 bases, with 7 bases between. Germline values: CDR1 GTSNPN, CDR2 SVGIG (reference sequence). In nucleotides, the CDR3 is TGTGCCTGGAGTGTGGATCGATACGAGCAGTACTTC. Translating it yields CAWSVDRYEQYF.

This clonotype occurred a few times. The chain is built from TRBV29-1 and TRBJ2-7; D is unclear. The CDR3 length is 13 residues. With 7 bases removed from V and 2 bases from J, the gap between germline ends came to 15 bases. In germline, CDR1 is SQVTM, CDR2 ANQGSEA. CDR3 amino acids: CSAQGPLTYEQYF. The CDR3 DNA is TGCAGCGCCCAAGGGCCCCTTACCTACGAGCAGTACTTC.

Many counts were recorded for this clonotype. One end of the junction fails to match germline, which may point to a read error. The V call is TRBV5-6, the J call TRBJ1-4; the D is unclear. The CDR3 covers 12 residues. Germline V gene sequence: CDR1 SGHDT, CDR2 YYEEEE. The CDR3 sequence: CASSLANAGKVF. CDR3 bases: TGTGCCAGCAGCTTGGCCAACGCGGGCAAGGTTTTT.

This clonotype has a count of ten or more. J is TRBJ2-7 and V is TRBV6-6, with D perhaps matching TRBD1 (6 bases). V shed 2 bases and J shed 4 bases, with 12 bases lying between them. The CDR3 is 14 amino acids. Germline assignment: CDR1 MNHNY and CDR2 SVGAGI (reference sequence). The CDR3: CASSYGQDRYEQYF. The CDR3 bases are TGTGCCAGCAGTTACGGTCAGGACAGATACGAGCAGTACTTC.

This clonotype was detected a few times. The gene calls are TRBV4-1 and TRBJ1-2; possibly TRBD1 for D (5 bases). V shed 4 bases and J shed 4 bases, with 19 bases lying between them. Germline CDR1 and CDR2: MGHRA and YSYEKL. The CDR3 spans 16 residues. CDR3 coding DNA: TGCGCCAGCAGCCTCCACCCAGGGAAGGAGGGCTATGGCTACACCTTC. Amino acid sequence: CASSLHPGKEGYGYTF.

Ten or more counts support this clonotype. This sequence joins TRBV12-3 or TRBV12-4 and TRBJ2-2; D perhaps matches TRBD2 (5 bases). CDR3 size: 15 residues. Trimming took off 6 bases at V and 1 base at J, with 12 bases between the two ends. DNA for the CDR3: TGTGCCAGCAGGGTCGGGGTGATGAACACCGGGGAGCTGTTTTTT. Residues: CASRVGVMNTGELFF.

The chain employs TRBV12-3 or TRBV12-4 and TRBJ2-1; D may correspond to TRBD1 or TRBD2 (5 bases each). Trimming stripped 6 bases from V and 0 bases from J, with 12 bases between. CDR3 length: 15 residues. CDR3 sequence reads: CASRPGPSSYNEQFF. Here the CDR3 DNA reads TGTGCCAGCAGACCGGGACCAAGCTCCTACAATGAGCAGTTCTTC.

In this sample, this clonotype turned up a few times. The chain carries TRBV7-6 and TRBJ1-1; a possible D gene is TRBD1 (5 bases). Germline values: CDR1 SGHVS, CDR2 FNYEAQ. V dropped 5 bases and J dropped 1 base, with 20 bases sitting between them. The CDR3 runs 17 residues. In nucleotides, the CDR3 is TGTGCCAGCAGCCATCCTCTTAGGCAGGGAAGGAACACTGAAGCTTTCTTT. Translation: CASSHPLRQGRNTEAFF.

Ten or more counts support this clonotype. The rearrangement links TRBV12-3 or TRBV12-4 to TRBJ2-1; tentative D call: TRBD1 (6 bases). V lost 6 bases and J lost 8, with 23 bases in between. The CDR3 length is 16 residues. This CDR3 reads CASRDTDSPLWYEQFF. DNA for the CDR3: TGTGCCAGCAGGGATACGGACAGCCCTTTATGGTATGAGCAGTTCTTC.